This T cell receptor (beta chain) appears in the sequencing data of a study of T cells in localized non-small cell lung cancer. Study-wide points: One tumor region alone was sequenced, and heterogeneity therefore remains possible.

Comments on this clone: Its specificity is unknown.

The CDR3 loop spans 16 amino acids. V lost 2 bases and J lost 4; bases outside the gene matches: 4. CDR1 and CDR2 from the germline V gene are SGDLS and YYNGEE. Produced via immunoSEQ multiplex PCR; TCRdb's table is partial and in-frame only. The repertoire consists of some 19,000 clones, with 80% to 95% occurring once and the leading ten covering 3.5% to 5%. The TCR sequence derives from a male donor aged 60 or older with stage I squamous cell lung carcinoma. The material was peripheral blood, obtained before any cancer treatment. The J gene is TRBJ2-1, the V gene TRBV9, with TRBD2 identical over 12 bases. The CDR3 nucleotides read TGTGCCAGCAGCGTGCTCGGGACTAGCGGGTACAATGAGCAGTTCTTC. Translation gives CASSVLGTSGYNEQFF.